The 15 T cell receptor beta chains in this list originate from one sample, sequenced in a study of T cells in Graves' hyperthyroidism and ophthalmopathy. Template material for amplifying TCR beta CDR3 regions consisted of RNA transcripts. First-round RT-PCR with HTBI primers amplified the TCR CDR3 region. One entry per CDR3 protein results from TCRdb running MiXCR on the multiplex PCR reads. The sample holds a few hundred thousand distinct CDR3 sequences, over 15% seen once. The sequencing sample was made of blood. Every receptor here comes from a woman in her thirties or forties with Graves' ophthalmopathy.

This clonotype was observed at least ten times. This rearrangement joins TRBV6-1 to TRBJ1-3; no clear D. There are 16 residues in the CDR3. V was clipped by 5 bases and J by 4 bases, with 18 bases between them. CDR1 and CDR2 from the germline V gene are MNHNS and SASEGT. The DNA for the CDR3 is TGTGCCAGCAGTAAAGGGCAGCACCTTGCAGGAAACACCATATATTTT. Protein: CASSKGQHLAGNTIYF.

This clonotype came up many times. This sequence joins TRBV19 and TRBJ2-2; 13 bases fit TRBD2. Per germline, CDR1 LNHDA and CDR2 SQIVND (reference sequence). CDR3 length equals 18 residues. Trimming at V came to 3 bases and at J to 3 bases, leaving 7 bases not matched to a gene. In DNA form, the CDR3 reads TGTGCCAGTAGTATGGAACTAGCGGGAGGGCCTCACACCGGGGAGCTGTTTTTT. It encodes CASSMELAGGPHTGELFF.

This clonotype occurred many times. The gene calls are TRBV12-3 or TRBV12-4 and TRBJ2-7, with 10 positions matching TRBD2. With V trimmed by 5 bases and J by 0 bases, 4 bases remained unmatched. The CDR3 is 15 residues long. The CDR3 here is CASSRSGRASYEQYF. The CDR3 DNA follows: TGTGCCAGCAGTCGAAGCGGGAGGGCCTCCTACGAGCAGTACTTC.

This clonotype has ten or more counts. V usage is TRBV29-1 and J usage is TRBJ2-2, with 8 bases that match TRBD2. Germline CDR1 and CDR2: SQVTM and ANQGSEA. After removal of 6 bases from V and 3 bases from J, the junction contained 9 bases not matched to a gene. The CDR3 sequence is 15 residues long. CDR3 protein: CSVSAGEGDTGELFF. The CDR3 DNA reads TGCAGCGTATCAGCGGGAGAAGGTGACACCGGGGAGCTGTTTTTT.

This clonotype was seen ten or more times. The chain couples TRBV11-3 to TRBJ2-5; 12 bases map to TRBD2. CDR3 length: 16 residues. The V gene's germline CDR1 is SGHNT and CDR2 YENEEA. J lost 0 bases, V lost 4 bases, and 3 bases had no gene match. Written as DNA, the CDR3 is TGTGCCAGCAGCTCGTGGACTAGCGGGAACCAAGAGACCCAGTACTTC. This sequence encodes CASSSWTSGNQETQYF. The whole variable domain, remainder taken from reference TRBV11-3 and TRBJ2-5, is EAGVVQSPRYKIIEKKQPVAFWCNPISGHNTLYWYLQNLGQGPELLIRYENEEAVDDSQLPKDRFSAERLKGVDSTLKIQPAELGDSAVYLCASSSWTSGNQETQYFGPGTRLLVL.

This clonotype came up a few times. This chain connects TRBV18 to TRBJ2-2; 12 nucleotides agree with TRBD2. Unmatched junction bases numbered 12, after V lost 6 bases and J lost 7 bases. The germline gives CDR1 KGHSH, CDR2 LQKENI. CDR3 length equals 17 residues. The CDR3 bases are TGTGCCAGCTCGATGACTAGCGGGAGCTTAAGCGGCGGGGAGCTGTTTTTT. Translating it yields CASSMTSGSLSGGELFF.

This clonotype was seen just once. J is TRBJ2-6 and V is TRBV20-1; no clear D. This CDR3 contains 14 residues. V was shortened by 1 base and J by 3 bases, with 7 bases between the two germline ends. Germline CDR1 is DFQATT and CDR2 is SNEGSKA (reference sequence). The chain's CDR3 is CSARVSVGANVLTF. The CDR3 nucleotides read TGCAGTGCTAGAGTCTCGGTTGGGGCCAACGTCCTGACTTTC.

This clonotype has a handful of counts. The rearrangement links TRBV6-1 to TRBJ1-5, with 9 positions matching TRBD1. CDR1 is MNHNS, CDR2 SASEGT, per germline. Trimming at V came to 6 bases and at J to 6 bases, leaving 6 bases not matched to a gene. The CDR3 has 14 amino acids. This CDR3 is CASSKQGAFQPQHF. CDR3 coding DNA: TGTGCCAGCAGCAAACAGGGGGCGTTTCAGCCCCAGCATTTT.

The sample holds many counts of this clonotype. V gene TRBV28 combines with J gene TRBJ2-2; D is perhaps TRBD2 (6 bases). The CDR3 sequence is 16 residues long. Trimming shortened V by 8 bases and J by 3 bases, and 19 bases separated the two germline ends. Germline V gene data show CDR1 as MDHEN and CDR2 as SYDVKM. The CDR3 sequence: CASDWRESGYTGELFF. In nucleotides, the CDR3 is TGTGCCAGCGACTGGAGGGAGTCGGGATACACCGGGGAGCTGTTTTTT.

This clonotype was counted ten times or more. The chain is built from TRBV6-5 and TRBJ2-7; TRBD1 aligns across 8 bases. The germline V gene encodes CDR1 MNHEY and CDR2 SVGAGI. The CDR3 extends over 16 amino acids. With V trimmed by 6 bases and J by 3 bases, 13 bases remained unmatched. CDR3 nucleotide sequence: TGTGCCAGCAGCTCCCCAGGGGGCCGCGGGGACTACGAGCAGTACTTC. It translates to CASSSPGGRGDYEQYF.

This clonotype was recorded many times. This chain joins TRBV19 and TRBJ1-5; 11 positions match TRBD1. V lost 1 base and J lost 4; bases outside the gene matches: 6. Germline CDR1 reads LNHDA; CDR2 reads SQIVND (reference sequence). CDR3 size: 17 residues. This CDR3 reads CASSIVPGQGGNQPQHF. The CDR3 nucleotides are TGTGCCAGTAGTATAGTTCCGGGACAGGGGGGAAATCAGCCCCAGCATTTT.

CDR3 DNA: TGTGCCAGCAGCCCCTCCGGGGGGCACCAGCCCCAGCATTTT. Translating gives CASSPSGGHQPQHF. This rearrangement joins TRBV27 to TRBJ1-5; D is perhaps TRBD1 (6 bases). This CDR3 contains 14 residues. Germline V CDR1 and CDR2: MNHEY, SMNVEV (reference sequence). V was trimmed by 6 bases and J by 7 bases, leaving 16 bases between them.

This clonotype was detected many times. J is TRBJ2-7 and V is TRBV28, with TRBD2 identical over 9 bases. V dropped 5 bases and J dropped 2; count of bases not matched to a gene: 7. CDR3 size: 15 residues. CDR1 is MDHEN, CDR2 SYDVKM, per germline. This CDR3 reads CASSLQTSGAYEQYF. The CDR3 DNA follows: TGTGCCAGCAGTCTGCAGACTAGCGGCGCCTACGAGCAGTACTTC.

The rearrangement links TRBV14 to TRBJ1-2; D perhaps matches TRBD1 (5 bases). There are 15 residues in the CDR3. The germline CDR1 and CDR2 sequences are SGHDN and FVKESK. Trimming stripped 0 bases from V and 5 bases from J, with 13 bases between. The CDR3 bases are TGTGCCAGCAGCCAAGATTCGTGGGGGGGTTATGGCTACACCTTC. It translates to CASSQDSWGGYGYTF.

This clonotype was seen repeatedly, ten times or more. This chain links TRBV28 with TRBJ1-2; 11 bases align to TRBD1. After removal of 5 bases from V and 10 bases from J, the junction contained 9 bases not matched to a gene. CDR3 length equals 14 residues. Looked up from germline, CDR1 is MDHEN and CDR2 is SYDVKM. CDR3 sequence reads: CASSPRTGGRDYTF. CDR3 DNA: TGTGCCAGCAGTCCACGGACAGGGGGCAGGGACTACACCTTC.